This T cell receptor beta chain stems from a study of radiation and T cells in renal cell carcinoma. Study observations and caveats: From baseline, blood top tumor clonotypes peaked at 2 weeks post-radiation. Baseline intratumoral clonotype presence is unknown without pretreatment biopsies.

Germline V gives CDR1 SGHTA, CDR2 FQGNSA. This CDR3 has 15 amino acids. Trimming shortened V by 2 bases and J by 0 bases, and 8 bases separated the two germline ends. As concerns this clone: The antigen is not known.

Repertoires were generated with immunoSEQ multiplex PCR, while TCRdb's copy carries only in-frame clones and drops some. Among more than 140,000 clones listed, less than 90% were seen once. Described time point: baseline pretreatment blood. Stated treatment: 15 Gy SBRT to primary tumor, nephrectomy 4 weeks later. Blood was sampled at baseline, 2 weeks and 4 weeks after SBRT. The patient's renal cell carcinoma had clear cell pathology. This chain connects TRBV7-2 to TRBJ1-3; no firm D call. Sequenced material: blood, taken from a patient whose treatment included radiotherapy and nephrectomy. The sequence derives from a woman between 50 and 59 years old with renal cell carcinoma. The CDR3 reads CASSLLASSGNTIYF. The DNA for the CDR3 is TGTGCCAGCAGCTTATTGGCGAGCTCTGGAAACACCATATATTTT.